The 28 T cell receptor beta chains listed next were all sequenced from one sample in a study of cytotoxic CD8 clonotypes in ibrutinib-treated CLL. The assay was immunoSEQ multiplex PCR, and TCRdb's table has in-frame clones only and misses some. The sample holds some 15,000 clones, 55% to 70% seen once. The sample in question was PBMCs, obtained before ibrutinib treatment. The receptors stem from a human donor with chronic lymphocytic leukemia.

The chain joins TRBV27 to TRBJ1-5, with 7 bases lining up with TRBD1. The CDR3 is made up of 14 amino acids. The trim removed 6 bases at V and 4 bases at J, leaving 6 bases unmatched. Germline V gives CDR1 MNHEY, CDR2 SMNVEV (reference sequence). The CDR3 sequence is CASSPGQSNQPQHF. CDR3 nucleotide sequence: TGTGCCAGCAGCCCGGGACAGTCTAATCAGCCCCAGCATTTT.

By share of the sample, this clone is medium-sized. The chain recombines TRBV19 with TRBJ1-3, with D uncertain. Between the trimmed V and J ends, which lost 3 bases and 4 bases, there was a span of 4 bases. The germline CDR1 and CDR2 sequences are LNHDA and SQIVND (reference sequence). This CDR3 comprises 12 residues. This CDR3 reads CASSILGNTIYF. The CDR3 DNA reads as TGTGCCAGTAGTATTTTGGGAAACACCATATATTTT.

The chain has TRBV2 and TRBJ1-4; 7 bases align to TRBD1. The CDR3 has 14 amino acids. The ends lost 5 bases at V and 8 bases at J; junction bases unmatched: 8. Germline CDR1 and CDR2: SNHLY and FYNNEI. The CDR3, as DNA: TGTGCCAGCAGTACTAACAGGGGTCACGAAAAACTGTTTTTT. Its translation: CASSTNRGHEKLFF.

The rearrangement uses TRBV6-5 and TRBJ1-1; 7 bases are a match to TRBD1. The junction had 8 bases not matched to a gene; V was cut back by 6 bases and J by 1 base. CDR1 and CDR2 from the germline V gene are MNHEY and SVGAGI. The CDR3 runs to 15 residues. CDR3 coding DNA: TGTGCCAGCAGACCCCTGGGACAGCAGAACACTGAAGCTTTCTTT. As protein: CASRPLGQQNTEAFF.

The chain joins TRBV29-1 to TRBJ2-3; D may match TRBD1 or TRBD2 (5 bases each). The germline gives CDR1 SQVTM, CDR2 ANQGSEA. The CDR3 consists of 12 residues. V lost 6 bases and J 1 base, leaving 8 bases between the germline ends. Here the CDR3 reads CSVGVRTDTQYF. As DNA, the CDR3 is TGCAGCGTGGGGGTACGCACAGATACGCAGTATTTT.

CDR3 DNA: TGTGCCAGCAGCGCCGGCGAGGGGGCTCGGGCCTACGAGCAGTACTTC. Protein: CASSAGEGARAYEQYF. The rearrangement uses TRBV7-9 and TRBJ2-7, with 7 bases lining up with TRBD1. The germline gives CDR1 SEHNR, CDR2 FQNEAQ (reference sequence). This CDR3 has 16 residues. The V and J ends lost 5 bases and 2 bases, in that order; junction bases with no gene match: 12.

The V gene is TRBV19, the J gene TRBJ2-7; maybe TRBD1 (5 bases). The CDR3 runs to 14 residues. Trimming took 6 bases from V and 6 from J, leaving 18 bases between them. Germline V gene sequence: CDR1 LNHDA, CDR2 SQIVND (reference sequence). The chain's CDR3 is CASSPRTRAFEQYF. CDR3 DNA sequence: TGTGCCAGTAGCCCCCGGACACGGGCCTTCGAGCAGTACTTC.

The chain is built from TRBV6-1 and TRBJ2-3; D is ambiguous. The CDR3 runs to 16 residues. CDR1 MNHNS and CDR2 SASEGT come from the germline V gene. Trimming took off 0 bases at V and 1 base at J, with 11 bases between the two ends. The CDR3 sequence: CASSEAWTSGTDTQYF. The CDR3 region has the DNA TGTGCCAGCAGTGAAGCGTGGACGTCGGGCACAGATACGCAGTATTTT.

The rearrangement joins TRBV7-2 to TRBJ2-2; 7 bases match TRBD2. After removal of 2 bases from V and 6 bases from J, the junction contained 6 bases not matched to a gene. The germline V gene encodes CDR1 SGHTA and CDR2 FQGNSA. The CDR3 is 15 amino acids. The CDR3 nucleotides read TGTGCCAGCAGCTTACGTGCGGGGGTCCCCGGGGAGCTGTTTTTT. Amino acids: CASSLRAGVPGELFF.

This clone has only a few counts. The genes are TRBV2 and TRBJ1-6; D not resolved. The length of the CDR3 is 13 residues. Trimming left V 6 bases short and J 10 bases short, with 13 bases between. Germline V CDR1 and CDR2: SNHLY, FYNNEI. CDR3 DNA sequence: TGTGCCAGCAGAGTCGGGCAGCAATCACCCCTCCACTTT. This sequence encodes CASRVGQQSPLHF.

This clone occurred a few times. The rearrangement uses TRBV6-5 and TRBJ2-3; 7 nucleotides align to TRBD2. Germline V gene lookup returns CDR1 MNHEY and CDR2 SVGAGI. J was trimmed by 2 bases and V by 5 bases; bases with no gene match: 7. The CDR3 runs to 15 residues. CDR3 coding DNA: TGTGCCAGCAGTCGGACTAGTGGCTTCACAGATACGCAGTATTTT. Its translation: CASSRTSGFTDTQYF.

This clone occurred once. The chain links TRBV16 to TRBJ1-2; 8 nucleotides line up with TRBD1. The CDR3 sequence is 14 residues long. Per the germline V gene, CDR1 is KGHSY and CDR2 is FQNENV. The trim removed 4 bases at V and 6 bases at J, leaving 7 bases unmatched. CDR3 loop: CASSPYRGGNGYTF. CDR3 sequence (DNA): TGTGCCAGCAGCCCGTACAGGGGGGGAAATGGCTACACCTTC.

The chain links TRBV19 to TRBJ2-2; D is perhaps TRBD2 (5 bases). V lost 1 base and J 6 bases, leaving 15 bases between the germline ends. Germline CDR1 LNHDA, CDR2 SQIVND (reference sequence). The CDR3 has 16 residues. CDR3 in DNA: TGTGCCAGTAGTATAGCGACGGGGTCTTGGGCCGGGGAGCTGTTTTTT. Protein product: CASSIATGSWAGELFF.

The gene calls are TRBV2 and TRBJ2-1; possible D gene TRBD2, 7 bases. V was pared by 1 base and J by 4 bases, with 11 bases between. This CDR3 has 15 residues. Germline-derived CDR1 and CDR2 are SNHLY and FYNNEI. CDR3 nucleotide sequence: TGTGCCAGCAGTGAAGAGGGGGGGAGATACAATGAGCAGTTCTTC. Translated: CASSEEGGRYNEQFF.

The rearrangement joins TRBV5-8 to TRBJ2-1; D may be TRBD2 (5 bases). Germline V lookup: CDR1 SGHTS, CDR2 YDEGEE. Trimming removed 5 bases from V and 0 bases from J, with 21 bases in between. This CDR3 comprises 18 residues. The CDR3 sequence is CASSRGLIGLSSYNEQFF. The CDR3 bases are TGTGCCAGCAGTCGAGGGCTAATAGGTCTGAGCTCCTACAATGAGCAGTTCTTC.

This clone was found a few times. This chain uses TRBV14 with TRBJ2-1, with a possible D match to TRBD2 (5 bases). CDR3 length equals 17 residues. Between the trimmed V and J ends, which lost 0 bases and 0 bases, there was a span of 12 bases. CDR1 is SGHDN, CDR2 FVKESK, per germline. The CDR3 DNA follows: TGTGCCAGCAGCCAAGATCGGCAGCGGAGCTCCTACAATGAGCAGTTCTTC. Translation: CASSQDRQRSSYNEQFF.

This sequence joins TRBV18 and TRBJ2-3; TRBD2 aligns across 7 bases. Germline CDR1 reads KGHSH; CDR2 reads LQKENI. This CDR3 is built from 14 residues. V dropped 6 bases and J dropped 5; count of bases not matched to a gene: 8. The CDR3 here is CASSGLGGGDTQYF. Here the CDR3 DNA reads TGTGCCAGCTCCGGACTAGGCGGGGGAGATACGCAGTATTTT.

The chain is built from TRBV5-1 and TRBJ2-3; no clear D. The V gene's germline CDR1 is SGHRS and CDR2 YFSETQ. V was clipped by 0 bases and J by 3 bases, with 8 bases between them. The CDR3 runs 14 residues. The CDR3 nucleotides are TGCGCCAGCAGCTTGGAACCAAGGACAGATACGCAGTATTTT. It yields the protein CASSLEPRTDTQYF. The full variable domain, rest sourced from reference TRBV5-1 and TRBJ2-3, is KAGVTQTPRYLIKTRGQQVTLSCSPISGHRSVSWYQQTPGQGLQFLFEYFSETQRNKGNFPGRFSGRQFSNSRSEMNVSTLELGDSALYLCASSLEPRTDTQYFGPGTRLTVL.

The chain carries TRBV4-2 and TRBJ2-2, with D possibly being TRBD1 (5 bases). There are 15 residues in the CDR3. Germline values: CDR1 LGHNA, CDR2 YNFKEQ. Deletions cut 0 bases from V and 4 bases from J, with 9 bases between. CDR3 DNA sequence: TGTGCCAGCAGCCAAGATTTAAGGGGCACCGGGGAGCTGTTTTTT. It specifies CASSQDLRGTGELFF.

This clone ranks as medium-sized. This chain links TRBV6-1 with TRBJ1-6; TRBD1 is a possible D gene (5 bases). This CDR3 contains 15 residues. The V end was cut by 5 bases, the J end by 6 bases, with 14 bases between. Germline assignment: CDR1 MNHNS and CDR2 SASEGT. In nucleotides, the CDR3 is TGTGCCAGCAGTAACCAGGGCTTTCCTAATTCACCCCTCCACTTT. Residues: CASSNQGFPNSPLHF.

The chain combines TRBV2 with TRBJ2-1; 8 nucleotides align to TRBD2. The V segment lost 8 bases and the J segment 7 bases; nucleotides outside the gene matches: 7. The germline CDR1 and CDR2 sequences are SNHLY and FYNNEI. The CDR3 extends over 13 amino acids. This CDR3 reads CASRVAGSNEQFF. CDR3 coding DNA: TGTGCCAGCCGGGTAGCGGGGTCTAATGAGCAGTTCTTC.

This rearrangement joins TRBV19 to TRBJ2-7; 11 bases match TRBD2. This CDR3 region has 16 residues. Germline trimming cut 4 bases from V and 2 bases from J; bases unmatched to any gene: 7. CDR1 and CDR2 from the germline V gene are LNHDA and SQIVND (reference sequence). In DNA, the CDR3 is TGTGCCAGTAGTACCTCGACTAGCGGGGCACCCTACGAGCAGTACTTC. Residues: CASSTSTSGAPYEQYF.

The chain is built from TRBV30 and TRBJ1-1; weak D call: TRBD1 (6 bases). The V end lost 2 bases, the J end lost 4 bases, and 11 bases lay between the germline ends. Germline V gene data show CDR1 as GTSNPN and CDR2 as SVGIG (reference sequence). This CDR3 spans 13 amino acids. The DNA of the CDR3 is TGTGCCTGGAGTCGGGGAGGGGGCACTGAAGCTTTCTTT. Translating gives CAWSRGGGTEAFF.

In this sample, this clone turned up a few times. The CDR3 reads CASRTYEKLFF. CDR3 coding DNA: TGTGCCAGCAGAACGTATGAAAAACTGTTTTTT. The chain joins TRBV25-1 to TRBJ1-4, with D hard to call. Trimming took 6 bases from V and 6 from J, leaving 5 bases between them. Germline V gene sequence: CDR1 MGHDK, CDR2 SYGVNS. CDR3 size: 11 residues.

This clone appeared a single time. The chain is built from TRBV5-5 and TRBJ2-7, with D uncertain. Trimming left V 2 bases short and J 6 bases short, with 9 bases between. The CDR3 totals 12 residues. The germline V gene has CDR1 SGHKS and CDR2 YYEKEE (reference sequence). CDR3 residues: CASSFDSVEQYF. CDR3 nucleotide sequence: TGTGCCAGCAGCTTCGACTCCGTCGAGCAGTACTTC. Drawing the rest from reference TRBV5-5 and TRBJ2-7, the complete variable domain is DAGVTQSPTHLIKTRGQQVTLRCSPISGHKSVSWYQQVLGQGPQFIFQYYEKEERGRGNFPDRFSARQFPNYSSELNVNALLLGDSALYLCASSFDSVEQYFGPGTRLTVT.

This chain joins TRBV15 and TRBJ2-2; D remains ambiguous. This CDR3 contains 15 residues. CDR1 is LNHNV and CDR2 is YYDKDF in the germline V gene (reference sequence). The V gene lost 3 bases and the J gene lost 4 bases, with 12 bases spanning the gap. CDR3 loop: CATSRPGQGTGELFF. CDR3 nucleotides: TGTGCCACCAGCAGGCCGGGCCAAGGCACCGGGGAGCTGTTTTTT.

Only a few counts were recorded for this clone. This chain joins TRBV18 and TRBJ1-5, with no clear D. V was shortened by 5 bases and J by 4 bases, with 12 bases between the two germline ends. Germline-derived CDR1 and CDR2 are KGHSH and LQKENI. The CDR3 runs 14 residues. The chain's CDR3 is CASSTSSSNQPQHF. The DNA of the CDR3 is TGTGCCAGCTCAACTAGCTCCTCTAATCAGCCCCAGCATTTT. The full variable domain, with the rest looked up from reference TRBV18 and TRBJ1-5, is NAGVMQNPRHLVRRRGQEARLRCSPMKGHSHVYWYRQLPEEGLKFMVYLQKENIIDESGMPKERFSAEFPKEGPSILRIQQVVRGDSAAYFCASSTSSSNQPQHFGDGTRLSIL.

The chain is built from TRBV6-1 and TRBJ2-4; TRBD1 matches at 7 bases. The CDR3 length is 15 residues. Germline lookup yields CDR1 MNHNS and CDR2 SASEGT. The V segment lost 2 bases and the J segment 6 bases; nucleotides outside the gene matches: 7. The CDR3, as DNA: TGTGCCAGCAGTGAACTGGGACAGTCGTTAAACATTCAGTACTTC. It specifies CASSELGQSLNIQYF.